Included here is one T cell receptor (beta chain) sequence, with context. Time point noted: newly diagnosed GD, antithyroid drugs for less than 3 months. Making the TCR library involved RNA that had been extracted from PBMCs. As a group, patients came from one endocrinology department in Xi'an, China. The CDR3 covers 15 residues. CDR1 is SGHAT and CDR2 is FQNNGV in the germline V gene. Trimming removed 6 bases from V and 7 bases from J, with 16 bases in between. Arm-PCR of CDR3 regions and iRepertoire HTBI primers were used to build TCR beta libraries. TCRdb ran MiXCR on the multiplex PCR reads and lists one entry per CDR3 protein. The data hold almost 450,000 distinct CDR3 sequences, with about 15% observed a single time. These data come from a study of regulatory T cells in long-lasting Graves disease. The same data also contributed to another study, on T cells in Graves' hyperthyroidism and ophthalmopathy. That source notes: Each patient was aged 18 to 65 and had newly diagnosed hyperthyroidism of under 2 months' duration.

The rearrangement links TRBV11-2 to TRBJ1-6; D not resolved. This TCR derives from a woman aged 25 to 45 with Graves disease. Sequencing was performed on peripheral blood mononuclear cells (PBMCs), taken at new diagnosis, from a patient treated with antithyroid drugs. CDR3 sequence (DNA): TGTGCCAGCAGTACTTCCCCCCGAGGAAATTCACCCCTCCACTTT. This encodes CASSTSPRGNSPLHF.